This T cell receptor beta chain was recovered during a study of STAT5B mutations in CD4+ large granular lymphocyte leukemia. Study-level information: Among healthy controls, a particular HLA allele went with more CDR3 'QG' motifs. General observations from the study: Top patient clones used TRBV06 genes more often: 8/27 versus 2/35 in controls.

Concerning this clone: Its target is not known.

This CDR3 region has 15 residues. Germline assignment: CDR1 KGHSH and CDR2 LQKENI. V was clipped by 0 bases and J by 6 bases, with 14 bases between them. Sequencing was performed with immunoSEQ multiplex PCR; in TCRdb, only in-frame clones are kept and a portion is missing. The sample consists of under 35,000 clones, under 80% of them appearing once. The chain couples TRBV18 to TRBJ1-2; D possibly corresponds to TRBD1 (6 bases). The sample consisted of CD4+ T cells from blood buffy coats. The clonotype comes from a human donor in good health. The CDR3 region is CASSPPAGVGHGYTF. The CDR3 nucleotides read TGTGCCAGCTCACCACCGGCAGGGGTTGGACATGGCTACACCTTC.